The 30 T cell receptor beta chains listed next were all sequenced from one sample in a study of control samples from healthy donors and cancer patients. Profiled with immunoSEQ multiplex PCR; TCRdb holds only in-frame clones, not every one. The sample includes over 150,000 clones, around 90% of them seen just once. The sample taken for sequencing was blood. These receptors originate from a woman aged 35 to 49 in good health.

This clone has just one count. The chain joins TRBV21-1 to TRBJ2-3. TRBV21-1 is described as a pseudogene. This CDR3 has 11 amino acids. CDR3 sequence: CASSKGDTQYF. CDR3 coding DNA: TGTGCCAGCAGCAAAGGGGATACGCAGTATTTT.

This chain connects TRBV6-6 to TRBJ1-4; no definite D call. This CDR3 has 12 amino acids. Trimming pared 0 bases from V and 8 bases from J, leaving 4 bases between. Germline V gene data show CDR1 as MNHNY and CDR2 as SVGAGI (reference sequence). The CDR3 DNA reads TGTGCCAGCAGTTACTCTACAGAAAAACTGTTTTTT. Its translation is CASSYSTEKLFF.

This clone was counted a single time. The CDR3 here is CASRITGSGNTIYF. The CDR3 coding sequence is TGTGCCAGCAGAATTACAGGGTCTGGAAACACCATATATTTT. This chain links TRBV5-8 with TRBJ1-3; D may be TRBD1 (6 bases). V was cut by 5 bases and J by 1 base, with 10 bases left in between. Germline CDR1 SGHTS, CDR2 YDEGEE. This CDR3 has 14 residues.

The rearrangement joins TRBV14 to TRBJ1-2, with 7 bases matching TRBD1. This CDR3 contains 14 residues. Germline V gene data show CDR1 as SGHDN and CDR2 as FVKESK. The V segment lost 0 bases and the J segment 4 bases; nucleotides outside the gene matches: 2. The CDR3 spells CASSQDGTAYGYTF. CDR3 sequence (DNA): TGTGCCAGCAGCCAAGATGGGACAGCCTATGGCTACACCTTC.

This clone was counted once. V gene TRBV5-1 combines with J gene TRBJ2-1; D assignment may be TRBD1 or TRBD2 (5 bases each). Trimming took 7 bases from V and 8 from J, leaving 22 bases between them. Per germline, CDR1 SGHRS and CDR2 YFSETQ. There are 15 residues in the CDR3. CDR3: CASVRGALGGDEQFF. CDR3 bases: TGCGCCAGCGTTAGAGGGGCCCTCGGCGGCGATGAGCAGTTCTTC.

V gene TRBV2 combines with J gene TRBJ1-2; D is possibly TRBD1 (6 bases). Looked up from germline, CDR1 is SNHLY and CDR2 is FYNNEI. V lost 1 base and J lost 7, with 13 bases in between. The length of the CDR3 is 14 residues. The CDR3 here is CASSEVGAWGGYTF. CDR3 in DNA: TGTGCCAGCAGTGAAGTGGGGGCCTGGGGTGGCTACACCTTC. Together with reference TRBV2 and TRBJ1-2, the CDR3 gives the full variable domain: EPEVTQTPSHQVTQMGQEVILRCVPISNHLYFYWYRQILGQKVEFLVSFYNNEISEKSEIFDDQFSVERPDGSNFTLKIRSTKLEDSAMYFCASSEVGAWGGYTFGSGTRLTVV.

V gene TRBV4-1 combines with J gene TRBJ2-7, with D possibly TRBD1 on 5 matching bases. The germline V gene has CDR1 MGHRA and CDR2 YSYEKL. This CDR3 has 13 amino acids. V lost 0 bases and J lost 4, with 7 bases in between. This chain's CDR3 is CASSQEGDYEQYF. DNA of the CDR3: TGCGCCAGCAGCCAAGAAGGGGATTACGAGCAGTACTTC.

The rearrangement links TRBV7-2 to TRBJ2-3; D unclear. Germline V gives CDR1 SGHTA, CDR2 FQGNSA. The CDR3 has 15 residues. Trimming cost V 3 bases and J 0 bases, with 10 bases left between them. In nucleotides, the CDR3 is TGTGCCAGCAGCTTGCGGATCTCTAGCACAGATACGCAGTATTTT. Residues: CASSLRISSTDTQYF.

The V call is TRBV5-4, the J call TRBJ2-5; TRBD2 agrees at 12 bases. Per germline, CDR1 SGHNT and CDR2 YYREEE (reference sequence). This CDR3 has 14 residues. CDR3: CASRLAGDEETQYF. CDR3 coding DNA: TGTGCTTCCCGACTAGCGGGGGATGAAGAGACCCAGTACTTC.

The chain uses TRBV29-1 and TRBJ1-1; 7 bases agree with TRBD1. CDR1 and CDR2 from the germline V gene are SQVTM and ANQGSEA. With 4 bases clipped from V and 7 bases from J, the junction kept 6 bases outside the gene matches. The CDR3 sequence is 12 residues long. The CDR3 DNA reads as TGCAGCGTTGTCCGAGGGGGCAGTGAAGCTTTCTTT. Protein sequence: CSVVRGGSEAFF.

CDR3 amino acids: CASSVQVHTEAFF. The DNA for the CDR3 is TGTGCCAGCAGCGTGCAAGTACACACTGAAGCTTTCTTT. This rearrangement joins TRBV2 to TRBJ1-1; no reliable D call. Germline-derived CDR1 and CDR2 are SNHLY and FYNNEI. The CDR3 is 13 residues long. V lost 6 bases and J 3 bases, leaving 11 bases between the germline ends.

The J gene is TRBJ2-3, the V gene TRBV6-5; D is uncertain. CDR1 is MNHEY and CDR2 is SVGAGI in the germline V gene. CDR3 length: 14 residues. Between the trimmed V and J ends, which lost 5 bases and 0 bases, there was a span of 9 bases. CDR3 sequence reads: CASSRKFSTDTQYF. In DNA, the CDR3 is TGTGCCAGCAGTCGTAAATTTAGCACAGATACGCAGTATTTT.

CDR3 bases: TGCGCCAGCAGTCGGACAGGGGAAAAACTGTTTTTT. Its protein is CASSRTGEKLFF. The chain employs TRBV4-1 and TRBJ1-4; 8 bases are a match to TRBD1. This CDR3 contains 12 residues. In germline, CDR1 is MGHRA, CDR2 YSYEKL. The junction had 2 bases not matched to a gene; V was cut back by 6 bases and J by 8 bases.

The rearrangement links TRBV2 to TRBJ1-5; possibly TRBD1 for D (6 bases). V lost 2 bases to trimming and J lost 5 bases, with 10 bases between them. The CDR3 covers 14 residues. Per the germline V gene, CDR1 is SNHLY and CDR2 is FYNNEI. CDR3 bases: TGTGCCAGCAGTGAACTTGCAGGGGATCAGCCCCAGCATTTT. It encodes CASSELAGDQPQHF. The full variable domain, completed using reference TRBV2 and TRBJ1-5, is EPEVTQTPSHQVTQMGQEVILRCVPISNHLYFYWYRQILGQKVEFLVSFYNNEISEKSEIFDDQFSVERPDGSNFTLKIRSTKLEDSAMYFCASSELAGDQPQHFGDGTRLSIL.

This clone has only one observation. In the same sample, other DNA sequences code for this CDR3. The chain employs TRBV9 and TRBJ2-7, with D perhaps TRBD1 or TRBD2 (5 bases each). CDR1 is SGDLS, CDR2 YYNGEE, per germline. CDR3 size: 14 residues. V lost 2 bases to trimming and J lost 2 bases, with 11 bases between them. As DNA, the CDR3 is TGTGCCAGCAGCGTCGGGACCCCCACCTACGAGCAGTACTTC. This codes for CASSVGTPTYEQYF. The full variable domain, with the rest looked up from reference TRBV9 and TRBJ2-7, is DSGVTQTPKHLITATGQRVTLRCSPRSGDLSVYWYQQSLDQGLQFLIQYYNGEERAKGNILERFSAQQFPDLHSELNLSSLELGDSALYFCASSVGTPTYEQYFGPGTRLTVT.

The DNA for the CDR3 is TGTGCCAGCAACCCGAGGCGGGACTGGGGTCAGCCCCAGCATTTT. Residues: CASNPRRDWGQPQHF. The chain recombines TRBV6-5 with TRBJ1-5; maybe TRBD1 (5 bases). Germline-derived CDR1 and CDR2 are MNHEY and SVGAGI. Trimming shortened V by 7 bases and J by 6 bases, and 19 bases separated the two germline ends. This CDR3 is built from 15 residues.

The gene calls are TRBV4-1 and TRBJ2-7; D is uncertain. Germline V gene data show CDR1 as MGHRA and CDR2 as YSYEKL. The CDR3 is made up of 13 amino acids. With 4 bases removed from V and 1 base from J, the gap between germline ends came to 8 bases. CDR3 sequence (DNA): TGCGCCAGCAGCCCCCAGGTTTCCTACGAGCAGTACTTC. The encoded protein is CASSPQVSYEQYF.

The chain recombines TRBV4-1 with TRBJ1-5; the match to TRBD1 covers 8 bases. CDR1 and CDR2 (germline): MGHRA, YSYEKL. The CDR3 covers 16 residues. Losses at the gene ends were 4 bases for V and 5 bases for J; bases not matched to a gene: 10. The CDR3: CASSRMPGQDHQPQHF. CDR3 nucleotide sequence: TGCGCCAGCAGCCGGATGCCGGGACAGGACCATCAGCCCCAGCATTTT.

This chain uses TRBV2 with TRBJ2-3; unclear D gene. V lost 4 bases to trimming and J lost 12 bases, with 14 bases between them. The CDR3 extends over 12 amino acids. Germline V gene sequence: CDR1 SNHLY, CDR2 FYNNEI. CDR3 in DNA: TGTGCCAGCAGTGGGACCGTACTGGCACAGTATTTT. Translating it yields CASSGTVLAQYF.

This chain connects TRBV9 to TRBJ1-3; no clear D gene. V was cut by 0 bases and J by 4 bases, with 8 bases left in between. The CDR3 totals 14 residues. Per germline, CDR1 SGDLS and CDR2 YYNGEE. In DNA, the CDR3 is TGTGCCAGCAGCGTAGACGGTTCGGGAAACACCATATATTTT. This codes for CASSVDGSGNTIYF.

The chain carries TRBV29-1 and TRBJ2-7; D call uncertain. This CDR3 has 12 amino acids. Germline lookup yields CDR1 SQVTM and CDR2 ANQGSEA. Trimming removed 6 bases from V and 4 bases from J, with 13 bases in between. CDR3 amino acids: CSVATTGYEQYF. CDR3 nucleotides: TGCAGCGTGGCAACGACCGGGTACGAGCAGTACTTC.

V gene TRBV5-1 combines with J gene TRBJ1-1; D is ambiguous. This CDR3 is 14 amino acids long. Germline V CDR1 and CDR2: SGHRS, YFSETQ. The V and J ends lost 0 bases and 3 bases respectively, with 9 bases between them. The CDR3 region has the DNA TGCGCCAGCAGCTTGGACTGGGGTCACACTGAAGCTTTCTTT. Protein product: CASSLDWGHTEAFF.

The V and J genes are TRBV11-2 and TRBJ2-2; D unresolved. V was trimmed by 2 bases and J by 6 bases, leaving 10 bases between them. Germline V gives CDR1 SGHAT, CDR2 FQNNGV. The length of the CDR3 is 14 residues. This CDR3 reads CASSLQSGPGELFF. DNA of the CDR3: TGTGCCAGCAGCTTACAATCTGGGCCCGGGGAGCTGTTTTTT.

The chain uses TRBV11-2 and TRBJ2-7, with 7 bases aligning to TRBD1. Unmatched junction bases numbered 9, after V lost 5 bases and J lost 2 bases. CDR1 is SGHAT, CDR2 FQNNGV, per germline. The CDR3 extends over 15 amino acids. This CDR3 is CASSLTTGPTYEQYF. In DNA, the CDR3 is TGTGCCAGCAGCCTAACGACAGGGCCTACCTACGAGCAGTACTTC.

This clone appeared a few times. The CDR3 DNA sequence: TGTGCCAGCAGCCAAGCCCGGGGGTCCCAAGAGACCCAGTACTTC. Its translation is CASSQARGSQETQYF. The chain links TRBV3-1 (or the pseudogene TRBV3-2) to TRBJ2-5; weak D call: TRBD2 (6 bases). V lost 1 base and J 1 base, leaving 10 bases between the germline ends. The germline gives CDR1 LGHDT, CDR2 YNNKEL (reference sequence). This CDR3 has 15 amino acids.

The V gene is TRBV19, the J gene TRBJ2-1; D may correspond to TRBD1 or TRBD2 (5 bases each). The CDR3 has 11 amino acids. Per germline, CDR1 LNHDA and CDR2 SQIVND (reference sequence). The V gene lost 10 bases and the J gene lost 13 bases, with 17 bases spanning the gap. CDR3 residues: CATSERDVQFF. The DNA for the CDR3 is TGTGCCACTTCCGAGAGGGACGTCCAGTTCTTC.

The rearrangement links TRBV6-5 to TRBJ1-5; no firm D call. The CDR3 loop spans 14 amino acids. Trimming removed 2 bases at V and 0 bases at J, with 5 bases between. The germline V gene has CDR1 MNHEY and CDR2 SVGAGI. The CDR3: CASSYQYSNQPQHF. Here the CDR3 DNA reads TGTGCCAGCAGTTACCAGTATAGCAATCAGCCCCAGCATTTT.

The chain carries TRBV4-1 and TRBJ2-5, with 9 bases lining up with TRBD1. The V gene's germline CDR1 is MGHRA and CDR2 YSYEKL. This CDR3 is built from 15 residues. The J segment lost 3 bases and the V segment lost 4 bases, leaving 6 bases of the junction unmatched. The CDR3 loop is CASSRWTGEEETQYF. The CDR3 DNA reads TGCGCCAGCAGCCGCTGGACAGGGGAAGAAGAGACCCAGTACTTC.

Notes on this clone: At one end the junction does not follow the germline gene, possibly because of a read error. The chain employs TRBV7-2 and TRBJ2-3; TRBD2 aligns across 7 bases. CDR1 SGHTA and CDR2 FQGNSA come from the germline V gene. The CDR3 length is 16 residues. Written as DNA, the CDR3 is TGTGCCAGCAACTTAGTGGGGGGGGAGGGCACAGATACGCAGTATTTT. Translation gives CASNLVGGEGTDTQYF.

The rearrangement links TRBV6-5 to TRBJ1-1, with unresolved D. V was shortened by 8 bases and J by 0 bases, with 10 bases between the two germline ends. Germline CDR1 is MNHEY and CDR2 is SVGAGI. CDR3 length: 13 amino acids. The CDR3 spells CASHRTMNTEAFF. DNA of the CDR3: TGTGCCAGCCACCGGACTATGAACACTGAAGCTTTCTTT.